The rows below give T cell receptor beta chains drawn from one sample of a study of CD8 T cells in Susac syndrome. Each CDR3 protein gets one entry after TCRdb re-called the immunoSEQ multiplex PCR reads with MiXCR. This sample has roughly 110,000 distinct CDR3 sequences, with 85% to 95% found just once. Sequencing was done on a sample of CD8+ T cells from PBMCs. Every receptor here comes from a human donor in good health. Each CDR3 is given with its conserved first and last residue. A D gene is named only where the DNA matches it firmly. Size values are once, few and many counts, or a class for expanded clones, and some rows have none.

length	size	V	J	D	DNA	CDR3
11	-	TRBV18	TRBJ2-5	-	TGTGCCAGCTCAGGGGAAGAGACCCAGTACTTC	CASSGEETQYF
16	-	TRBV7-2	TRBJ1-5	-	TGTGCCAGCCGCTTAGCGGGGGGTAGGAGCAATCAGCCCCAGCATTTT	CASRLAGGRSNQPQHF
15	-	TRBV6-2/TRBV6-3	TRBJ1-5	TRBD1	TGTGCCAGCAGTTACCGTACAGGGGTAAATCAGCCCCAGCATTTT	CASSYRTGVNQPQHF
14	-	TRBV7-6	TRBJ1-1	-	TGTGCCAGCAGCCTAAGGGATCTGAACACTGAAGCTTTCTTT	CASSLRDLNTEAFF
15	-	TRBV6-1	TRBJ2-7	-	TGTGCCAGCATTCTGATGCCCGCAGTCTCCTACGAGCAGTACTTC	CASILMPAVSYEQYF
15	-	TRBV14	TRBJ1-1	-	TGTGCCAGCAGCCAAGCCGGCAGGGTCGGTGGTGAAGCTTTCTTT	CASSQAGRVGGEAFF
16	-	TRBV7-9	TRBJ2-5	-	TGTGCCAGCAGCTTAGCTCTGACGACAGCAAAAGAGACCCAGTACTTC	CASSLALTTAKETQYF
15	-	TRBV20-1	TRBJ1-4	-	TGCAGTGCTAGAGATCCAGCAGGGGCACATGAAAAACTGTTTTTT	CSARDPAGAHEKLFF
14	-	TRBV19	TRBJ1-5	TRBD1	TGTGCCAGTAGCCCGACAGGGGGCAGTCAGCCCCAGCATTTT	CASSPTGGSQPQHF
12	-	TRBV19	TRBJ2-7	-	TGTGCCAGTAGTACTCAGGGGAGTGAGCAGTACTTC	CASSTQGSEQYF
15	-	TRBV4-2	TRBJ1-2	-	TGTGCCAGCAGCCAAGATCCAGGTTTTGACTATGGCTACACCTTC	CASSQDPGFDYGYTF
16	-	TRBV12-3/TRBV12-4	TRBJ2-1	-	TGTGCCAGCAGTGCAGGGGAAGGCCTATACCGAGTTGAGCAGTTCTTC	CASSAGEGLYRVEQFF
11	-	TRBV7-9	TRBJ1-1	-	TGTGCCAGCGCTCGAGGCACTGAAGCTTTCTTT	CASARGTEAFF
15	-	TRBV3-1	TRBJ2-7	TRBD2	TGTGCCAGCAGCTCTAACTGGCGGGAGGCTAACGAGCAGTACTTC	CASSSNWREANEQYF
19	-	TRBV4-2	TRBJ2-3	TRBD2	TGTGCCAGCAGCCCAGTCCTGGGCGGGGGGGAGACTAGCACAGATACGCAGTATTTT	CASSPVLGGGETSTDTQYF
9	-	TRBV29-1	TRBJ2-1	-	TGCAGCGTTGAAAGTGAGCAGTTCTTC	CSVESEQFF
12	once	TRBV28	TRBJ2-3	-	TGTGCCAGCAGTTCAAACATTCATACGCAGTATTTT	CASSSNIHTQYF
14	-	TRBV3-1	TRBJ1-1	-	TGTGCCAGCAAAGGTGACAACCAGAACACTGAAGCTTTCTTT	CASKGDNQNTEAFF
14	-	TRBV24-1	TRBJ2-1	TRBD2	TGTGCCACCAGTGCGACGGGAGGGTACGATGAGCAGTTCTTC	CATSATGGYDEQFF
10	-	TRBV29-1	TRBJ1-1	-	TGCAGCGTGGATAAGGACCGGGCTTTCTTT	CSVDKDRAFF
13	-	TRBV20-1	TRBJ2-7	-	TGCAGTGCTAGAGTTCCAGGGCCCTACGAGCAGTACTTC	CSARVPGPYEQYF
13	-	TRBV7-7	TRBJ2-1	-	TGTGCCAGCAGCGACGGGAAAAACAATGAGCAGTTCTTC	CASSDGKNNEQFF
12	-	TRBV20-1	TRBJ2-1	-	TGCAGTGCTGGGGTCTCCTACAATGAGCAGTTCTTC	CSAGVSYNEQFF
10	once	TRBV29-1	TRBJ1-2	-	TGCAGCGTTCTAGACTATGGCTACACCTTC	CSVLDYGYTF
11	few	TRBV29-1	TRBJ2-7	-	TGCAGCGTTGGGGGTCGTGACGAGCAGTACTTC	CSVGGRDEQYF
13	-	TRBV7-7	TRBJ2-1	-	TGTGCCAGCAGCCGGGACATCAACAATGAGCAGTTCTTC	CASSRDINNEQFF
14	-	TRBV30	TRBJ2-7	-	TGTGCCTGGAGGGGAGCAGACAAGTCCTACGAGCAGTACTTC	CAWRGADKSYEQYF